Below, 21 T cell receptor beta chains from the same sample are listed, as sequenced in a study of T cell responses to AZD1222 COVID-19 vaccine. This table comes from immunoSEQ multiplex PCR, and its TCRdb copy is limited to in-frame clones, with some not included. This table has over 100,000 clones, over 75% appearing once. This specimen consisted of peripheral blood, obtained on day 0 of AZD1222 vaccination. These TCRs come from an adult in good health.

This chain uses TRBV6-1 with TRBJ2-2; D tentatively fits TRBD1 or TRBD2 (5 bases each). CDR3 length: 19 amino acids. From germline, CDR1 is MNHNS and CDR2 SASEGT. V lost 0 bases to trimming and J lost 7 bases, with 24 bases between them. CDR3 loop: CASSEALTGTSKRLGELFF. For the CDR3, the DNA is TGTGCCAGCAGTGAAGCGCTAACCGGGACCTCCAAGCGGCTCGGGGAGCTGTTTTTT.

V and J are TRBV9 and TRBJ2-6; TRBD1 agrees at 8 bases. Germline V gene lookup returns CDR1 SGDLS and CDR2 YYNGEE. The CDR3 spans 17 residues. V shed 4 bases, J shed 2 bases, and the junction held 8 bases outside the gene matches. In nucleotides, the CDR3 is TGTGCCAGCAGCTTCGAGACAGGGGCTACTGGGGCCAACGTCCTGACTTTC. The encoded protein is CASSFETGATGANVLTF.

The rearrangement links TRBV9 to TRBJ2-2, with 12 bases matching TRBD2. V was pared by 4 bases and J by 1 base, with 14 bases of the junction left unmatched. The CDR3 runs 20 residues. Germline V gives CDR1 SGDLS, CDR2 YYNGEE. CDR3 amino acids: CASSSFTGTSGLRNTGELFF. DNA for the CDR3: TGTGCCAGCAGCTCTTTCACCGGGACTAGCGGGCTTAGGAACACCGGGGAGCTGTTTTTT.

V gene TRBV5-1 combines with J gene TRBJ1-1, with D possibly being TRBD1 (5 bases). The CDR3 consists of 14 residues. Trimming left V 5 bases short and J 1 base short, with 12 bases between. Germline CDR1 reads SGHRS; CDR2 reads YFSETQ. For the CDR3, the DNA is TGCGCCAGCAGTCAATCGACAGAGAACACTGAAGCTTTCTTT. Its translation: CASSQSTENTEAFF.

V gene TRBV19 combines with J gene TRBJ2-1, with unresolved D. The germline CDR1 and CDR2 sequences are LNHDA and SQIVND (reference sequence). This CDR3 region has 17 residues. V was pared by 3 bases and J by 4 bases, with 19 bases between. The CDR3 region is CASSIRVGDTRYNEQFF. For the CDR3, the DNA is TGTGCCAGTAGTATTAGGGTTGGGGATACCAGATACAATGAGCAGTTCTTC.

A single count supports this clone. The chain couples TRBV27 to TRBJ2-5; 9 bases match TRBD1. Trimming cost V 5 bases and J 5 bases; bases outside gene matches: 12. The CDR3 length is 16 residues. Germline lookup yields CDR1 MNHEY and CDR2 SMNVEV (reference sequence). The CDR3 protein is CASSQTGQGELETQYF. The CDR3 DNA reads as TGTGCCAGCAGTCAAACGGGACAGGGTGAGCTTGAGACCCAGTACTTC.

This clone was counted a few times. The V and J genes are TRBV4-1 and TRBJ2-1; D is undetermined. The CDR3 extends over 14 amino acids. In germline, CDR1 is MGHRA, CDR2 YSYEKL. Trimming left V 2 bases short and J 5 bases short, with 10 bases between. The CDR3 reads CASSQPLVNNEQFF. DNA for the CDR3: TGCGCCAGCAGCCAACCTCTAGTAAACAATGAGCAGTTCTTC.

This CDR3 is CASSQEDRDEQFF. In DNA form, the CDR3 reads TGCGCCAGCAGCCAAGAAGATCGGGATGAGCAGTTCTTC. The chain combines TRBV4-1 with TRBJ2-1; D gene unclear. CDR3 length equals 13 residues. Germline-derived CDR1 and CDR2 are MGHRA and YSYEKL. V dropped 0 bases and J dropped 8 bases, with 8 bases sitting between them.

This chain links TRBV18 with TRBJ2-7; D may be TRBD2 (6 bases). This CDR3 is 16 amino acids long. Germline V lookup: CDR1 KGHSH, CDR2 LQKENI. V lost 2 bases, J lost 0 bases, and 14 bases lay in between. The CDR3 DNA sequence: TGTGCCAGCTCACCAGGGACTTTAACTAGCTCCTACGAGCAGTACTTC. Translation: CASSPGTLTSSYEQYF.

The gene calls are TRBV14 and TRBJ1-1; the D gene is possibly TRBD1 (5 bases). CDR3 size: 14 residues. Trimming took off 3 bases at V and 7 bases at J, with 15 bases between the two ends. From germline, CDR1 is SGHDN and CDR2 FVKESK. Written as DNA, the CDR3 is TGTGCCAGCAGCCATTTTTCAGGGAGCCTTGAAGCTTTCTTT. Protein product: CASSHFSGSLEAFF.

As concerns this clone: An end of the junction differs from the germline gene, which may be a read error. In DNA form, the CDR3 reads TGTGCCAGCAGTCAAGGTAGGGGGAGAGCTTTCTTT. Its protein is CASSQGRGRAFF. V is TRBV14 and J is TRBJ1-1, with D tentatively TRBD1 (6 bases). The CDR3 consists of 12 residues. Germline CDR1 is SGHDN and CDR2 is FVKESK. Together with reference TRBV14 and TRBJ1-1, the CDR3 gives the full variable domain: EAGVTQFPSHSVIEKGQTVTLRCDPISGHDNLYWYRRVMGKEIKFLLHFVKESKQDESGMPNNRFLAERTGGTYSTLKVQPAELEDSGVYFCASSQGRGRAFFGQGTRLTVV.

The rearrangement links TRBV15 to TRBJ1-2; 8 nucleotides match TRBD1. The CDR3 totals 15 residues. Germline V gene lookup returns CDR1 LNHNV and CDR2 YYDKDF (reference sequence). Trimming at V came to 0 bases and at J to 6 bases, leaving 6 bases not matched to a gene. CDR3 loop: CATSRDRGRFNGYTF. CDR3 nucleotides: TGTGCCACCAGCAGAGACAGGGGGCGCTTTAATGGCTACACCTTC.

The V and J genes are TRBV10-2 and TRBJ1-5; 9 positions agree with TRBD1. The CDR3 has 16 amino acids. V was clipped by 3 bases and J by 5 bases; unmatched bases: 8. The germline V gene encodes CDR1 WSHSY and CDR2 SAAADI. The CDR3 here is CASSDLQGAGDQPQHF. The CDR3 DNA reads as TGCGCCAGCAGTGACCTACAGGGGGCTGGGGATCAGCCCCAGCATTTT.

The chain carries TRBV4-1 and TRBJ1-2, with a possible D match to TRBD1 (5 bases). The V end was cut by 5 bases, the J end by 10 bases, with 17 bases between. The CDR3 runs 13 residues. Germline assignment: CDR1 MGHRA and CDR2 YSYEKL. The DNA of the CDR3 is TGCGCCAGCAGCGGAACGGGGCAGGGAGTCTACACCTTC. This gives the protein CASSGTGQGVYTF.

The V and J genes are TRBV2 and TRBJ1-5; 11 bases align to TRBD1. The CDR3 is 18 amino acids. The germline V gene has CDR1 SNHLY and CDR2 FYNNEI. V was clipped by 7 bases and J by 1 base; unmatched bases: 12. The CDR3 spells CASKIGDRGNKSNQPQHF. The DNA of the CDR3 is TGTGCCAGCAAAATAGGGGACAGGGGGAATAAGAGCAATCAGCCCCAGCATTTT.

This clone was counted once. The chain recombines TRBV6-5 with TRBJ2-1, with 9 bases matching TRBD1. J was trimmed by 12 bases and V by 6 bases; bases with no gene match: 6. Per the germline V gene, CDR1 is MNHEY and CDR2 is SVGAGI. The CDR3 sequence is 12 residues long. The chain's CDR3 is CASSPGDRVQFF. CDR3 nucleotides: TGTGCCAGCAGCCCCGGGGACAGGGTGCAGTTCTTC.

V usage is TRBV5-4 and J usage is TRBJ2-7; D is tentatively TRBD1 or TRBD2 (5 bases each). In germline, CDR1 is SGHNT, CDR2 YYREEE (reference sequence). The V end was cut by 0 bases, the J end by 7 bases, with 17 bases between. The CDR3 is 15 residues long. This chain's CDR3 is CASSLGQGNAGEQYF. CDR3 bases: TGTGCCAGCAGCTTGGGGCAGGGCAACGCGGGTGAGCAGTACTTC.

This chain joins TRBV11-3 and TRBJ2-1; tentative D call: TRBD1 (6 bases). Germline assignment: CDR1 SGHNT and CDR2 YENEEA. The CDR3 totals 15 residues. Trimming shortened V by 5 bases and J by 2 bases, and 13 bases separated the two germline ends. The CDR3 DNA reads TGTGCCAGCAGCGCCGTGGGGGCTACCTACAATGAGCAGTTCTTC. Amino acids: CASSAVGATYNEQFF.

The chain couples TRBV19 to TRBJ1-1; no clear D. This CDR3 contains 14 residues. The germline V gene has CDR1 LNHDA and CDR2 SQIVND (reference sequence). Trimming pared 6 bases from V and 0 bases from J, leaving 11 bases between. DNA for the CDR3: TGTGCCAGTAGGGCACCTAAGATGAACACTGAAGCTTTCTTT. Its protein is CASRAPKMNTEAFF.

The chain uses TRBV5-4 and TRBJ2-7; D unresolved. The V gene's germline CDR1 is SGHNT and CDR2 YYREEE (reference sequence). The length of the CDR3 is 15 residues. Deletions cut 4 bases from V and 0 bases from J, with 14 bases between. DNA of the CDR3: TGTGCCAGCAGCCGGTCGCGACCGAGCTCCTACGAGCAGTACTTC. This encodes CASSRSRPSSYEQYF.

V usage is TRBV6-1 and J usage is TRBJ2-1; unclear D gene. Germline V gives CDR1 MNHNS, CDR2 SASEGT. The CDR3 is made up of 14 amino acids. V shed 1 base and J shed 4 bases, with 8 bases lying between them. CDR3 region: CASSEGWQYNEQFF. CDR3 sequence (DNA): TGTGCCAGCAGTGAAGGTTGGCAGTACAATGAGCAGTTCTTC.